These T cell receptor beta chains were read from a single sample in a study of blood T cell repertoires in COVID-19. Assay used: immunoSEQ multiplex PCR; TCRdb lists only in-frame clones, some missing. The table shows roughly 150,000 clones, with around 80% occurring only once. Sequencing was carried out using PBMCs or T cells enriched from blood (not recorded which). These receptor sequences come from a woman between 65 and 79 years old in a cohort exposed to, infected with or recovered from COVID-19 (not recorded which). CDR3s include the opening cysteine and the closing phenylalanine or tryptophan. D genes are given only for firm matches. The listing skips clone size in some rows; elsewhere it reads once, few, many or a size class.

V	size	J	D	CDR3	DNA
TRBV5-5	few	TRBJ2-5	.	CASSLPDYQETQYF	TGTGCCAGCAGCTTACCGGACTACCAAGAGACCCAGTACTTC
TRBV7-2	.	TRBJ2-5	.	CASSLEPVREESQYF	TGTGCCAGCAGCTTAGAGCCAGTCCGGGAAGAGTCCCAGTACTTC
TRBV25-1	.	TRBJ1-4	TRBD1	CASSESIGRGRDEKLFF	TGTGCCAGCAGTGAATCCATAGGCAGGGGGCGGGATGAAAAACTGTTTTTT
TRBV7-3	.	TRBJ2-2	.	CASSRGSGELFF	TGTGCCAGCAGCCGGGGGAGCGGGGAGCTGTTTTTT
TRBV27	.	TRBJ1-2	.	CASSSLGGTIQYTF	TGTGCCAGCAGTTCCCTGGGAGGGACTATTCAATACACCTTC
TRBV19	once	TRBJ1-1	TRBD1	CASKLSGQATEAFF	TGTGCCAGTAAACTTTCGGGACAGGCCACTGAAGCTTTCTTT
TRBV11-3	few	TRBJ1-3	.	CASSLTGIGNTIYF	TGTGCCAGCAGCCTTACGGGGATTGGAAACACCATATATTTT
TRBV18	.	TRBJ2-7	.	CASSPWRDYEQYF	TGTGCCAGCTCACCATGGCGGGACTACGAGCAGTACTTC
TRBV7-9	.	TRBJ2-2	.	CASSITGPGGELFF	TGTGCCAGCAGCATCACAGGGCCGGGCGGGGAGCTGTTTTTT
TRBV27	.	TRBJ1-4	TRBD1	CASRTTGDIREKLFF	TGTGCCAGCAGGACTACAGGGGATATACGTGAAAAACTGTTTTTT
TRBV30	.	TRBJ2-3	.	CAWSVLWGAADTQYF	TGTGCCTGGAGTGTCTTGTGGGGCGCGGCAGATACGCAGTATTTT
TRBV7-8	.	TRBJ2-1	TRBD2	CASSLLAGGPSEQFF	TGTGCCAGCAGCTTACTAGCGGGAGGGCCGTCTGAGCAGTTCTTC
TRBV28	once	TRBJ1-5	.	CASSLSRFYSNQPQHF	TGTGCCAGCAGTTTAAGTCGCTTCTATAGCAATCAGCCCCAGCATTTT
TRBV10-3	.	TRBJ2-3	.	CAISDGLSSRNPTDTQYF	TGTGCCATCAGTGACGGACTATCCTCGCGAAACCCCACAGATACGCAGTATTTT
TRBV18	.	TRBJ1-5	TRBD1	CASSREQGAQPQHF	TGTGCCAGCTCACGAGAACAGGGGGCCCAGCCCCAGCATTTT